The clone carrying this T cell receptor (beta chain) occurred many times. The sample belongs to a study of CD8 T cells in ankylosing spondylitis. Germline V gives CDR1 SGHRS, CDR2 YFSETQ. V lost 1 base to trimming and J lost 2 bases, with 9 bases between them. The CDR3 is 15 amino acids. In TCRdb, the 5' RACE reads were re-called with MiXCR into one record per CDR3 protein. Counted here are about 220,000 distinct CDR3 sequences, 10% occurring once; the ten biggest clones make up 21%. The specimen was blood, either unsorted or a sorted T cell fraction (not recorded which). V and J are TRBV5-1 and TRBJ2-2; the D gene is possibly TRBD1 (5 bases). The TCR comes from a male donor with ankylosing spondylitis or in good health (not recorded which). CDR3 nucleotide sequence: TGCGCCAGCAGCTTGTTACAGGTTAACACCGGGGAGCTGTTTTTT. It yields the protein CASSLLQVNTGELFF.